This note documents a single TCR beta chain sequence. Its antigen remains unidentified. Per-base quality was not reported, and no clone a single base away is much larger than it. The data are from a study of blood T cell repertoires in COVID-19 (dated by TCRdb to 2018 to 2021). A note on the overall study: Collaborator samples came from the United States, Italy and Spain and covered acute and convalescent phases of COVID-19. The dataset comprised deeply sampled blood TCRbeta repertoires from subjects exposed to, actively infected with, or recovered from COVID-19. Nearly every sample came with metadata listing a de-identified subject ID, COVID-19 status, age in years and sex. The samples were drawn from two sources: the first 160 participants of the ongoing ImmuneRACE study, and 950 to 1,500 subjects contributed by 6 global collaborators. The material from the prospective study consisted of cDNA or gDNA derived from T cells, B-cell-depleted T cells, or PBMCs. The repertoires were made available in a free public database intended to serve as a resource for research on the immune response to SARS-CoV-2. Where available, HLA class I and class II types were obtained from metadata supplied by the sample provider rather than from assay-based typing.

One collaborating source in Seattle enrolled patients during active infection and followed them longitudinally through the course of disease. Each collaborating institution followed its own protocols to collect whole blood in K2EDTA tubes. For TCRbeta analysis, collaborators shipped samples as frozen whole blood, isolated PBMCs, or DNA extracted from either of those sample types. TCRbeta CDR3 regions were amplified from genomic DNA by means of the immunoSEQ Assay, a bias-controlled multiplex PCR. The paper's processing steps were these. The number of nucleated cells in each sample was estimated by amplification of reference gene primers within the assay. To quantify the absolute abundance of each unique TCRbeta CDR3 rearrangement, sequence reads were collapsed and filtered. For each sample, productive Simpson clonality was calculated as the square root of Simpson's diversity index across productive rearrangements. As stored in TCRdb, this immuneACCESS dataset retains in-frame rearrangements with V and J assigned. A fraction of the clones does not appear; measured against another copy, unresolved V genes explain less than half of the discrepancy, and the remainder lacks a known reason. V and J calls and clone size follow that table, whereas D and trimming were derived from the DNA. A total of 450,000 or so clones appear in this sample, 89% of them only once. The ten largest account for about 0.91% of the sample.

Spanning cysteine to phenylalanine, the CDR3 consists of 15 amino acids. Only the CDR3 part of the read is kept: 45 bases, read in frame from the first base. From a lookup of the germline V gene, CDR1 and CDR2 are SNHLY and FYNNEI. The junction carries 18 bases between V and J, which are trimmed by 5 bases and 7 bases respectively. The research as a whole found: The quantity of clinical and demographic metadata differed by source and by participant and was supplied without curation.

This sequence was found in a man aged 18 to 30 with COVID-19, enrolled during active disease. Sequences were obtained from peripheral blood. The rearranged chain carries TRBV2 and TRBJ1-5; TRBD1 is a possible D gene, resting on 6 matching bases. The CDR3 loop reads CASSFEGGAGQPQHF. The DNA is as follows: TGTGCCAGCAGTTTCGAGGGGGGAGCGGGGCAGCCCCAGCATTTT.